Listed below are T cell receptor beta chains from one sample, sequenced in a study of blood T cells in healthy people across ages. One entry per CDR3 protein, called by TCRdb with MiXCR from the 5' RACE reads. Among just over 1 million distinct CDR3 sequences listed, around 43% were seen once. The source material was blood. These receptors all stem from a woman aged 55-69 years in good health. The CDR3 runs from the conserved cysteine through the conserved F or W. The D gene is left open where the match is weak. Clone size is stated in some rows and not others, as once, few, many or a class when expanded.

clone_size d_call j_call v_call cdr3_aa cdr3_nt
. TRBD1 TRBJ2-1 TRBV5-1 CASSTGTVSISYNEQFF TGCGCCAGCAGCACCGGGACAGTGAGTATATCCTACAATGAGCAGTTCTTC
. TRBD1 TRBJ2-1 TRBV10-3 CAISADRENEQFF TGTGCCATCAGCGCGGACAGGGAGAATGAGCAGTTCTTC
few . TRBJ2-3 TRBV6-2/TRBV6-3 CASHLTNQAPATDTQYF TGTGCCAGCCACCTCACAAACCAGGCGCCCGCAACAGATACGCAGTATTTT
. TRBD1 TRBJ1-5 TRBV27 CASSSYTGGRGNQPQHF TGTGCCAGCAGTTCCTATACAGGGGGCAGGGGCAATCAGCCCCAGCATTTT
few . TRBJ2-7 TRBV10-2 CASSEYPEYEQYF TGCGCCAGCAGTGAGTACCCCGAATACGAGCAGTACTTC
once . TRBJ2-7 TRBV4-2 CASSQDKGPYEQYF TGTGCCAGCAGCCAAGATAAAGGGCCCTACGAGCAGTACTTC
once . TRBJ2-2 TRBV27 CASSLLAPGELFF TGTGCCAGCAGTTTGTTAGCCCCCGGGGAGCTGTTTTTT
. . TRBJ2-7 TRBV3-1 CASSLGGGIFDEQYF TGTGCCAGCAGCCTAGGTGGGGGGATTTTCGACGAGCAGTACTTC
. . TRBJ1-1 TRBV15 CATSQDANTEAFF TGTGCCACCAGTCAGGATGCGAACACTGAAGCTTTCTTT
. . TRBJ2-7 TRBV7-6 CASSYAGNYYEQYF TGTGCCAGCAGCTACGCCGGGAACTACTACGAGCAGTACTTC
few . TRBJ2-7 TRBV25-1 CASRRDNAYEQYF TGTGCCAGCAGACGGGACAACGCCTACGAGCAGTACTTC
few . TRBJ2-6 TRBV7-3 CASSLQGRTGANVLTF TGTGCCAGCAGCTTACAGGGGCGCACTGGGGCCAACGTCCTGACTTTC
. . TRBJ2-3 TRBV5-6 CASSPALEGTQYF TGTGCCAGCAGCCCGGCATTAGAGGGAACGCAGTATTTT
once . TRBJ1-1 TRBV7-9 CASSLGALGANTEAFF TGTGCCAGCAGCTTAGGGGCGTTAGGGGCGAACACTGAAGCTTTCTTT
. . TRBJ2-4 TRBV5-1 CASSLARRSKNIQYF TGCGCCAGCAGCTTGGCCCGGAGATCCAAAAACATTCAGTACTTC
few . TRBJ2-3 TRBV14 CASSQDEGFRGTPTDTQYF TGTGCCAGCAGCCAAGATGAGGGCTTTCGCGGAACCCCCACAGATACGCAGTATTTT
. . TRBJ1-1 TRBV20-1 CSARDRLSGDEAFF TGCAGTGCTAGAGATCGGTTATCCGGAGATGAAGCTTTCTTT